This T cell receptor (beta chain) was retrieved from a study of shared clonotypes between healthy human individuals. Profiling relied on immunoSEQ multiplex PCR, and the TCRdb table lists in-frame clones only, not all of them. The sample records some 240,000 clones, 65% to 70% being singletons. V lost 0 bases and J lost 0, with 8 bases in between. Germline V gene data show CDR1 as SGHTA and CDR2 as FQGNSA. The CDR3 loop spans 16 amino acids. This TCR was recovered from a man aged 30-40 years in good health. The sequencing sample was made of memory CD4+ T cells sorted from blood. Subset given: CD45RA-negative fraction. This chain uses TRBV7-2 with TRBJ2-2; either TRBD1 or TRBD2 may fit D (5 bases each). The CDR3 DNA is TGTGCCAGCAGCTTAGCGGGACGTACGAACACCGGGGAGCTGTTTTTT. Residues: CASSLAGRTNTGELFF.